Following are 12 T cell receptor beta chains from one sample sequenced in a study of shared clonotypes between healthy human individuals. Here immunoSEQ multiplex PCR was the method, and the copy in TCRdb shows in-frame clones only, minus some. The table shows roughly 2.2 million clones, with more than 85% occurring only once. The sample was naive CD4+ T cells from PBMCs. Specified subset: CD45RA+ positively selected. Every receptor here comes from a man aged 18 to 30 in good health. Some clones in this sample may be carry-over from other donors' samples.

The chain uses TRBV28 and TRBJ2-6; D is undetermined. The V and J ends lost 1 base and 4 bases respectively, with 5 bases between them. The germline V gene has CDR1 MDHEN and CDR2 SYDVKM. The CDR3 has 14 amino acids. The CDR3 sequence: CASSLFMGANVLTF. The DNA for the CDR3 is TGTGCCAGCAGTTTATTTATGGGGGCCAACGTCCTGACTTTC.

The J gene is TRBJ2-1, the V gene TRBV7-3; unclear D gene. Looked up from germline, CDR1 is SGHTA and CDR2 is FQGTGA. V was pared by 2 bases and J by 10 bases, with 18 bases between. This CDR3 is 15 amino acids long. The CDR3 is CASSLLTASLSEQFF. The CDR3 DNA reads TGTGCCAGCAGCTTACTTACAGCGAGCCTCTCCGAGCAGTTCTTC.

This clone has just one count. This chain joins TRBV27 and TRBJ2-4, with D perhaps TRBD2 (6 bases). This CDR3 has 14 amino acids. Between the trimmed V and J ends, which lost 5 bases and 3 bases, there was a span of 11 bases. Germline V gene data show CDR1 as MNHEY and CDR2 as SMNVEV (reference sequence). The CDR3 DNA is TGTGCCAGCAGTCGGGGTAGCGGCAAAAACATTCAGTACTTC. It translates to CASSRGSGKNIQYF.

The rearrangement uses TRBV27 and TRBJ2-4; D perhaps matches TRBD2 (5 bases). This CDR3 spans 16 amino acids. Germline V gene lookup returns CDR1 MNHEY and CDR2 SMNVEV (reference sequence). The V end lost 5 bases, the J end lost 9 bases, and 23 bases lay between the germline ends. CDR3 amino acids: CASSPSATEGLIIQYF. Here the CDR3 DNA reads TGTGCCAGCAGTCCCTCCGCTACCGAGGGCTTGATCATTCAGTACTTC.

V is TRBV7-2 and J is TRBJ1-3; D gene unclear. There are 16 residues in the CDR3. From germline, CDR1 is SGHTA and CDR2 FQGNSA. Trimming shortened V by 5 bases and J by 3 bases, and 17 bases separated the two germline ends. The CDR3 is CASSPPEGGHGNTIYF. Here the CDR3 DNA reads TGTGCCAGCAGCCCACCGGAGGGAGGGCATGGAAACACCATATATTTT. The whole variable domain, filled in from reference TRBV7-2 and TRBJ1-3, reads GAGVSQSPSNKVTEKGKDVELRCDPISGHTALYWYRQSLGQGLEFLIYFQGNSAPDKSGLPSDRFSAERTGGSVSTLTIQRTQQEDSAVYLCASSPPEGGHGNTIYFGEGSWLTVV.

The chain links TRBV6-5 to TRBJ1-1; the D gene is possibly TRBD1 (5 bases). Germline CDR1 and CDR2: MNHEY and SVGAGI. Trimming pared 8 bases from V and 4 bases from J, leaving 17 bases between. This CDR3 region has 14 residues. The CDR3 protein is CASEGADRSTEAFF. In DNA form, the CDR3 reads TGTGCCAGCGAAGGGGCAGACCGAAGCACTGAAGCTTTCTTT.

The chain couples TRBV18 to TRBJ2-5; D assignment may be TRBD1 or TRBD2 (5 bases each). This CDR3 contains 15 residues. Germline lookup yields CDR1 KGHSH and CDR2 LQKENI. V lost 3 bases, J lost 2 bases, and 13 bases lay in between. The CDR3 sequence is CASSPGAGAQETQYF. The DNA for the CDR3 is TGTGCCAGCTCACCCGGGGCAGGAGCTCAAGAGACCCAGTACTTC.

The CDR3 spells CASSLRASGDTYEQYF. The CDR3 DNA reads TGTGCCAGCAGCTTACGGGCTAGCGGGGATACCTACGAGCAGTACTTC. The chain employs TRBV7-2 and TRBJ2-7; 9 bases line up with TRBD2. The CDR3 spans 16 residues. With V trimmed by 2 bases and J by 2 bases, 7 bases remained unmatched. The germline V gene encodes CDR1 SGHTA and CDR2 FQGNSA.

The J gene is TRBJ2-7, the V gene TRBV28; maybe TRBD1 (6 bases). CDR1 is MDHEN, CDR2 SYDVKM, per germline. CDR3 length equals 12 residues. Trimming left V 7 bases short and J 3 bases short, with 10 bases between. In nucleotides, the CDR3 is TGTGCCAGCATGGACAGATTCTACGAGCAGTACTTC. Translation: CASMDRFYEQYF.

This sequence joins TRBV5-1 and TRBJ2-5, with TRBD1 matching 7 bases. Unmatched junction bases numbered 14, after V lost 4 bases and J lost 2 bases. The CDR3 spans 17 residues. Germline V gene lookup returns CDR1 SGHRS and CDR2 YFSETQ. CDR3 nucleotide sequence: TGCGCCAGCAGCCCCGGGACGATTGGGACAGCTCAAGAGACCCAGTACTTC. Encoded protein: CASSPGTIGTAQETQYF.

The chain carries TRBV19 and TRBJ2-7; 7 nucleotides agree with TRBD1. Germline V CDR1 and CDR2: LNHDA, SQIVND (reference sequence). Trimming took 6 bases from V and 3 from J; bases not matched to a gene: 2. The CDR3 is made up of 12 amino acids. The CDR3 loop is CASRGDSYEQYF. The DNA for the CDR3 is TGTGCCAGTAGGGGGGACAGCTACGAGCAGTACTTC.

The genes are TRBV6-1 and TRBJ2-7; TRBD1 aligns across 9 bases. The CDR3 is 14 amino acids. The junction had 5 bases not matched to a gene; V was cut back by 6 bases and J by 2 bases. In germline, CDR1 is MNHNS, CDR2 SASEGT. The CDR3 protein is CASRGQGNTYEQYF. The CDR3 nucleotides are TGTGCCAGCAGGGGACAGGGCAACACCTACGAGCAGTACTTC.